This T cell receptor (beta chain) was recorded in a study of blood T cell repertoires in COVID-19. Across the whole study: COVID-19 samples collected from the United States, Italy and Spain covered acute and convalescent phases. Sources were T cells, B-cell-depleted T cells, or PBMCs; the material itself was cDNA or gDNA.

Trimming pared 4 bases from V and 1 base from J, leaving 10 bases between. Germline V gene sequence: CDR1 MGHRA, CDR2 YSYEKL. The CDR3 has 15 residues. Per the original methods: Reference gene primers were amplified, and this amplification served to estimate nucleated cell counts. TCRdb's copy holds only in-frame clones and misses some; the assay was immunoSEQ multiplex PCR. The DNA gave D and trimming, while V, J and clone size come from that table. The repertoire holds about 50,000 clones, 90% seen once, with 5.5% to 7.5% in the top ten. The receptor comes from a man aged 35 to 55 with acute or convalescent COVID-19. V gene TRBV4-1 combines with J gene TRBJ2-2; D uncertain. Sequenced: peripheral blood. CDR3 sequence: CASSPWPGNTGELFF. The CDR3 nucleotides read TGCGCCAGCAGCCCCTGGCCTGGGAACACCGGGGAGCTGTTTTTT.